These 14 T cell receptor beta chains came from one sample sequenced in a study of vaccination and CD4 T cells after COVID-19. The treatment is: roughly 11-day PBMC culture with coronavirus spike peptide pools or control peptides (ViraFEST assay). Sequencing of the DNA from cultured CD4+ T cells was carried out with the Oncomine TCR Beta short-read assay. TCRdb re-derived calls from the PCR reads in MiXCR, one entry per CDR3 protein. The sample yields 15,000 to 20,000 distinct CDR3 sequences, roughly 54% seen once. These receptors have no known antigen. Sequenced input: CD4+ T cells from blood, cultured in vitro. All receptors come from a human donor who had recovered from COVID-19.

This clonotype was picked up a small number of times. J is TRBJ1-6 and V is TRBV30; D is perhaps TRBD1 (5 bases). The CDR3 contains 15 residues. Germline loops: CDR1 GTSNPN, CDR2 SVGIG (reference sequence). V shed 7 bases and J shed 4 bases, with 17 bases lying between them. In DNA form, the CDR3 reads TGTGCCTCTCCGGGAGGGACGCAATATAATTCACCCCTCCACTTT. Its protein product is CASPGGTQYNSPLHF.

The J gene is TRBJ2-3, the V gene TRBV14, with no clear D. The CDR3 totals 15 residues. The ends were cut back, 0 bases at V and 4 bases at J, with 11 bases in the middle. Per germline, CDR1 SGHDN and CDR2 FVKESK. The CDR3 DNA reads TGTGCCAGCAGCCAAGATGGCATTTGGGCAGATACGCAGTATTTT. Protein sequence: CASSQDGIWADTQYF. Full variable domain (rest looked up from reference TRBV14 and TRBJ2-3): EAGVTQFPSHSVIEKGQTVTLRCDPISGHDNLYWYRRVMGKEIKFLLHFVKESKQDESGMPNNRFLAERTGGTYSTLKVQPAELEDSGVYFCASSQDGIWADTQYFGPGTRLTVL.

V usage is TRBV5-8 and J usage is TRBJ1-5; D is uncertain. Looked up from germline, CDR1 is SGHTS and CDR2 is YDEGEE. V gave up 2 bases and J gave up 5 bases, with 11 bases separating them. CDR3 length equals 14 residues. CDR3 coding DNA: TGTGCCAGCAGCTTCCAGCGCCGGGATCAGCCCCAGCATTTT. Translation gives CASSFQRRDQPQHF.

This clonotype was seen more than once but under ten times. V is TRBV6-1 and J is TRBJ2-5, with 7 bases lining up with TRBD2. V lost 1 base, J lost 5 bases, and 13 bases stayed unmatched. From germline, CDR1 is MNHNS and CDR2 SASEGT. The CDR3 has 17 residues. The CDR3 DNA sequence: TGTGCCAGCAGTGAAGATTATGTGGGAGGGCCTCGGGAGACCCAGTACTTC. It encodes CASSEDYVGGPRETQYF.

In this sample, this clonotype is large (0.1 to 1%). The chain couples TRBV19 to TRBJ1-5; D call uncertain. The germline gives CDR1 LNHDA, CDR2 SQIVND (reference sequence). The germline V and J ends were trimmed by 5 bases and 7 bases, with 9 bases remaining between them. The CDR3 extends over 12 amino acids. CDR3 DNA sequence: TGTGCCAGTAGTGAGGAGATACAGCCCCAGCATTTT. Amino acid sequence: CASSEEIQPQHF.

This clonotype was found once. V usage is TRBV6-1 and J usage is TRBJ2-1; 8 bases map to TRBD2. There are 15 residues in the CDR3. Per the germline V gene, CDR1 is MNHNS and CDR2 is SASEGT. V was pared by 8 bases and J by 7 bases, with 13 bases of the junction left unmatched. The CDR3 spells CASSPDTSGYNEQFF. The CDR3, as DNA: TGTGCCAGCTCCCCGGACACTAGCGGTTATAATGAGCAGTTCTTC.

The CDR3 bases are TGTGCCAGCAGCGTAGCTCCGGGTACTGAAGCTTTCTTT. It specifies CASSVAPGTEAFF. The genes are TRBV9 and TRBJ1-1; D unclear. Germline-derived CDR1 and CDR2 are SGDLS and YYNGEE. CDR3 size: 13 residues. The germline V and J ends were trimmed by 0 bases and 5 bases, with 8 bases remaining between them.

The chain links TRBV7-9 to TRBJ1-1, with D possibly matching TRBD1 (5 bases). V lost 1 base to trimming and J lost 2 bases, with 8 bases between them. The V gene's germline CDR1 is SEHNR and CDR2 FQNEAQ (reference sequence). This CDR3 is built from 14 residues. CDR3 in DNA: TGTGCCAGCAGCTTAGGACAGACCAACACTGAAGCTTTCTTT. This sequence encodes CASSLGQTNTEAFF.

The genes are TRBV6-1 and TRBJ1-5; no firm D call. V was pared by 6 bases and J by 5 bases, with 14 bases between. Germline V CDR1 and CDR2: MNHNS, SASEGT. This CDR3 region has 14 residues. The CDR3 DNA follows: TGTGCCAGCAGCCTTCTTGAATCCGATCAGCCCCAGCATTTT. This encodes CASSLLESDQPQHF.

The V call is TRBV9, the J call TRBJ1-1; tentatively, D is TRBD1 (5 bases). This CDR3 spans 14 amino acids. CDR1 SGDLS and CDR2 YYNGEE come from the germline V gene. V shed 5 bases and J shed 5 bases, with 16 bases lying between them. CDR3 in DNA: TGTGCCAGCAGTCCCGAGGACATGGAGACTGAAGCTTTCTTT. Protein: CASSPEDMETEAFF.

This clonotype was seen a single time. V and J are TRBV18 and TRBJ2-3; the match to TRBD2 covers 7 bases. After removal of 3 bases from V and 1 base from J, the junction contained 4 bases not matched to a gene. Looked up from germline, CDR1 is KGHSH and CDR2 is LQKENI. CDR3 length: 15 amino acids. For the CDR3, the DNA is TGTGCCAGCTCACCTGGGGGGGTGGGCACAGATACGCAGTATTTT. This translates into CASSPGGVGTDTQYF.

This chain connects TRBV11-2 to TRBJ2-1; TRBD2 matches at 11 bases. Trimming took 3 bases from V and 12 from J; bases not matched to a gene: 13. The germline CDR1 and CDR2 sequences are SGHAT and FQNNGV. CDR3 length: 16 residues. CDR3 loop: CASSFVRLAGGRVQFF. The CDR3 DNA sequence: TGTGCCAGCAGCTTCGTTCGGCTAGCGGGAGGTAGGGTGCAGTTCTTC.

This clonotype was seen a handful of times. The CDR3, as DNA: TGCAGTGCTGACCGGAGGACACCGGGGGGAAACACCATATATTTT. This translates into CSADRRTPGGNTIYF. The chain combines TRBV20-1 with TRBJ1-3; D may be TRBD1 (5 bases). The germline V and J ends were trimmed by 5 bases and 4 bases, with 18 bases remaining between them. The CDR3 has 15 residues. CDR1 is DFQATT and CDR2 is SNEGSKA in the germline V gene (reference sequence).

V usage is TRBV11-3 and J usage is TRBJ2-7; D is unresolved. The CDR3 contains 13 residues. Germline lookup yields CDR1 SGHNT and CDR2 YENEEA. Between the trimmed V and J ends, which lost 10 bases and 0 bases, there was a span of 13 bases. The CDR3 loop reads CATAPTASYEQYF. CDR3 nucleotide sequence: TGTGCCACCGCTCCGACCGCCTCCTACGAGCAGTACTTC.